This entry lists 31 T cell receptor beta chains sequenced from one sample in a study of CXCR3-negative and CXCR3-positive naive CD8 T cells. Study-level results: More hydrophobic TRB CDR3s were found in CXCR3-positive naive cells than in CXCR3-negative naive cells.

Libraries were UMI-labeled 5' RACE TRB cDNA. TCRdb reprocessed the 5' RACE reads and keeps a single row for each CDR3 protein, giving no DNA. The sample's table shows approximately 100,000 distinct CDR3 sequences. These TCRs' antigens remain unknown. The sequenced sample was naive CXCR3+ CD8+ T cells from blood. Specified subset: CD45RO-CCR7+CD27+CD95- naive CD8+ T cells expressing CXCR3 (TNR3+). The receptors come from a human donor in good health. Some clones in this sample may be carry-over from other donors' samples.

The chain is built from TRBV28 and TRBJ1-3; TCRdb gives TRBD1 as the D gene, but with no DNA this cannot be confirmed. The CDR3 length is 16 residues. Germline loops: CDR1 MDHEN, CDR2 SYDVKM. This CDR3 is CASSPLGRSSGNTIYF.

This rearrangement joins TRBV29-1 to TRBJ1-2; the TCRdb call, TRBD1, lacks DNA for checking. The germline gives CDR1 SQVTM, CDR2 ANQGSEA. The CDR3 totals 12 residues. The CDR3 here is CSVVETGYGYTF.

This sequence joins TRBV29-1 and TRBJ1-3; the D gene TCRdb calls, TRBD1, cannot be checked with no DNA. The CDR3 has 13 residues. Germline CDR1 is SQVTM and CDR2 is ANQGSEA. This CDR3 is CSVLGGSGNTIYF. Full variable domain (rest looked up from reference TRBV29-1 and TRBJ1-3): SAVISQKPSRDICQRGTSLTIQCQVDSQVTMMFWYRQQPGQSLTLIATANQGSEATYESGFVIDKFPISRPNLTFSTLTVSNMSPEDSSIYLCSVLGGSGNTIYFGEGSWLTVV.

The chain carries TRBV9 and TRBJ1-2; lacking DNA, the TRBD1 call made by TCRdb goes unchecked. CDR3 length: 15 residues. Germline V CDR1 and CDR2: SGDLS, YYNGEE. CDR3 in amino acids: CASTKGTPPNYGYTF.

V and J are TRBV30 and TRBJ2-2; there is no DNA to check the TCRdb D call of TRBD1. Germline V gene sequence: CDR1 GTSNPN, CDR2 SVGIG (reference sequence). The CDR3 is made up of 15 amino acids. CDR3 amino acids: CAWSVRDRDTGELFF.

The CDR3 sequence: CASRLDSLEQYF. The chain joins TRBV6-1 to TRBJ2-7; the TCRdb call, TRBD1, lacks DNA for checking. CDR3 length equals 12 residues. Germline V gene data show CDR1 as MNHNS and CDR2 as SASEGT.

CDR3 residues: CAIQVGDSSYNEQFF. The chain joins TRBV12-3 or TRBV12-4 to TRBJ2-1. The CDR3 covers 15 residues.

The chain has TRBV28 and TRBJ2-7. CDR1 and CDR2 from the germline V gene are MDHEN and SYDVKM. This CDR3 has 12 amino acids. CDR3 protein: CASRRTAYEQYF.

V gene TRBV28 combines with J gene TRBJ2-2. The germline gives CDR1 MDHEN, CDR2 SYDVKM. CDR3 size: 11 residues. The CDR3 loop reads CASRFIGELFF.

V and J are TRBV19 and TRBJ1-1; TCRdb reports TRBD1, a call that lacks DNA to check it against. Germline values: CDR1 LNHDA, CDR2 SQIVND (reference sequence). CDR3 size: 15 residues. This chain's CDR3 is CASSMGGVGNTEAFF.

The chain uses TRBV29-1 and TRBJ2-4; TCRdb names TRBD1, which stays unverified in the absence of DNA. CDR3 length: 12 amino acids. Germline lookup yields CDR1 SQVTM and CDR2 ANQGSEA. This chain's CDR3 is CSVLDRGDIQYF.

The chain carries TRBV3-1 and TRBJ1-1; TCRdb's D gene call, TRBD1, goes unchecked for lack of DNA. Germline V gives CDR1 LGHDT, CDR2 YNNKEL (reference sequence). The CDR3 covers 17 residues. The CDR3 reads CASSQDAGTGLNTEAFF.

The rearrangement links TRBV20-1 to TRBJ2-1; absent DNA, TCRdb's TRBD2 call cannot be checked. Germline V gene sequence: CDR1 DFQATT, CDR2 SNEGSKA (reference sequence). The CDR3 runs to 14 residues. CDR3 sequence: CSARAEVAGNEQFF.

The gene calls are TRBV29-1 and TRBJ2-3; the TCRdb call, TRBD1, lacks DNA for checking. The CDR3 covers 11 residues. Germline V gene lookup returns CDR1 SQVTM and CDR2 ANQGSEA. This chain's CDR3 is CSVDPGDTQYF.

The chain combines TRBV23-1 with TRBJ2-6. TRBV23-1 is sorted into the ORF group, with uncertain function. The CDR3 runs 12 residues. CDR3 region: CARQGLANVLTF.

The rearrangement joins TRBV11-3 to TRBJ2-6. The CDR3 is 13 amino acids. Per germline, CDR1 SGHNT and CDR2 YENEEA. CDR3 residues: CASSLGGANVLTF.

This chain connects TRBV5-6 to TRBJ2-2. Per the germline V gene, CDR1 is SGHDT and CDR2 is YYEEEE. This CDR3 has 13 residues. The CDR3 region is CASSLGPAGELFF.

This chain uses TRBV20-1 with TRBJ2-7; TCRdb names TRBD1, which stays unverified in the absence of DNA. Germline loops: CDR1 DFQATT, CDR2 SNEGSKA (reference sequence). This CDR3 has 14 residues. This CDR3 reads CSARDLDEGAQQYF.

This chain joins TRBV29-1 and TRBJ2-1. CDR1 is SQVTM, CDR2 ANQGSEA, per germline. The CDR3 contains 12 residues. The CDR3 protein is CSLLGQLGEQFF.

The chain couples TRBV24-1 to TRBJ2-2; TCRdb outputs TRBD1, but without DNA this stays unchecked. Germline-derived CDR1 and CDR2 are KGHDR and SFDVKD. The CDR3 is 14 amino acids. The CDR3 protein is CATSEDRNTGELFF.

The chain uses TRBV7-9 and TRBJ1-2; TCRdb calls TRBD1, which cannot be checked without DNA. Germline-derived CDR1 and CDR2 are SEHNR and FQNEAQ (reference sequence). The length of the CDR3 is 13 residues. This CDR3 is CASSVTGGDGYTF.

The V gene is TRBV4-3, the J gene TRBJ2-7. The germline CDR1 and CDR2 sequences are LGHNA and YSLEER. The CDR3 spans 14 residues. The CDR3 is CASSQGYWHYEQYF.

The chain uses TRBV21-1 and TRBJ1-3; with no DNA, the TCRdb D assignment of TRBD1 cannot be verified. TRBV21-1 is a known pseudogene. This CDR3 contains 13 residues. CDR3 amino acids: CASSKGRANTIYF.

This rearrangement joins TRBV27 to TRBJ1-2. The CDR3 is made up of 13 amino acids. CDR1 and CDR2 from the germline V gene are MNHEY and SMNVEV (reference sequence). CDR3 residues: CASSLSGNYGYTF.

The chain is built from TRBV29-1 and TRBJ2-5. CDR1 and CDR2 from the germline V gene are SQVTM and ANQGSEA. CDR3 length equals 13 residues. The CDR3 protein is CSVEGRYQETQYF.

The chain recombines TRBV5-5 with TRBJ1-1; TCRdb outputs TRBD1, but without DNA this stays unchecked. The germline CDR1 and CDR2 sequences are SGHKS and YYEKEE (reference sequence). The CDR3 is 15 amino acids. CDR3 in amino acids: CASSLIGRGYTEAFF.

This chain uses TRBV7-2 with TRBJ1-5; as DNA is missing, the TRBD1 call by TCRdb cannot be tested. CDR1 SGHTA and CDR2 FQGNSA come from the germline V gene. The CDR3 spans 14 residues. The CDR3 loop is CASSIRPVNQPQHF.

The rearrangement links TRBV7-9 to TRBJ1-5. The germline gives CDR1 SEHNR, CDR2 FQNEAQ (reference sequence). CDR3 length equals 15 residues. The chain's CDR3 is CASSLEGLGNQPQHF.

J is TRBJ2-2 and V is TRBV20-1. This CDR3 is 13 amino acids long. Per the germline V gene, CDR1 is DFQATT and CDR2 is SNEGSKA (reference sequence). CDR3: CSAWTRNTGELFF.

This chain connects TRBV7-8 to TRBJ2-2; TCRdb reports TRBD2, a call that lacks DNA to check it against. CDR3 length: 16 residues. The germline gives CDR1 SGHVS, CDR2 FQNEAQ. This chain's CDR3 is CASSLGRTPNTGELFF. Variable domain in full (rest from reference TRBV7-8 and TRBJ2-2): GAGVSQSPRYKVAKRGQDVALRCDPISGHVSLFWYQQALGQGPEFLTYFQNEAQLDKSGLPSDRFFAERPEGSVSTLKIQRTQQEDSAVYLCASSLGRTPNTGELFFGEGSRLTVL.

The chain carries TRBV30 and TRBJ2-7; TCRdb picks TRBD1, but there is no DNA to check that call. CDR1 and CDR2 from the germline V gene are GTSNPN and SVGIG (reference sequence). This CDR3 is 16 amino acids long. The CDR3 sequence: CARSGGHSQPPYEQYF. Drawing the rest from reference TRBV30 and TRBJ2-7, the complete variable domain is SQTIHQWPATLVQPVGSPLSLECTVEGTSNPNLYWYRQAAGRGLQLLFYSVGIGQISSEVPQNLSASRPQDRQFILSSKKLLLSDSGFYLCARSGGHSQPPYEQYFGPGTRLTVT.